A selection of T cell receptor beta chains follows, all from one sample in a study of cytomegalovirus exposure and HLA in healthy donors. Produced via immunoSEQ multiplex PCR; TCRdb's table is partial and in-frame only. The data contain 130,000 to 150,000 clones, 75% to 85% of them singletons. The sample taken for sequencing was PBMCs. These receptors were collected from a man aged 35 to 55 in good health and CMV-seronegative. The CDR3 runs from the conserved cysteine through the conserved F or W. D genes are given only for firm matches. Expanded clones get a size class; other rows say once, few or many, or leave the size out.

j_call	clone_size	v_call	d_call	cdr3_aa	cdr3_nt
TRBJ1-1	.	TRBV4-3	TRBD1	CASSQTPGQGRDTEAFF	TGCGCCAGCAGCCAAACCCCGGGACAGGGGAGGGACACTGAAGCTTTCTTT
TRBJ1-5	.	TRBV9	.	CASSQGKARQPQHF	TGTGCCAGCTCCCAGGGCAAGGCACGGCAGCCCCAGCATTTT
TRBJ2-7	.	TRBV7-2	.	CASSQYRDIYEQYF	TGTGCCAGCAGCCAGTACCGGGACATCTACGAGCAGTACTTC
TRBJ2-7	.	TRBV28	.	CASIKGGGRYEQYF	TGTGCCAGCATCAAAGGGGGGGGCCGATACGAGCAGTACTTC
TRBJ1-4	.	TRBV5-6	.	CASRRRGGSNEKLFF	TGTGCCAGCAGGCGCAGGGGAGGGTCTAATGAAAAACTGTTTTTT
TRBJ1-5	.	TRBV7-2	.	CASSSSPEGLTPQHF	TGTGCCAGCAGCTCTTCACCCGAGGGCCTCACGCCCCAGCATTTT
TRBJ2-5	.	TRBV5-1	.	CASSSAARPQYF	TGCGCCAGCAGCTCCGCAGCGCGGCCCCAGTACTTC
TRBJ1-1	.	TRBV5-6	TRBD1	CASSLRQGVAEAFF	TGTGCCAGCAGCTTGCGACAGGGAGTCGCTGAAGCTTTCTTT
TRBJ2-7	.	TRBV5-1	.	CASSLAGSPIEQYF	TGCGCCAGCAGCTTGGCGGGGTCCCCAATAGAGCAGTACTTC
TRBJ2-1	once	TRBV5-1	.	CASSADSSYNEQFF	TGCGCCAGCAGCGCCGACAGCTCCTACAATGAGCAGTTCTTC
TRBJ1-6	.	TRBV5-6	.	CASRLGSGDNSPLHF	TGTGCCAGCAGGCTTGGATCAGGGGATAATTCACCCCTCCACTTT
TRBJ1-1	.	TRBV28	TRBD1	CASSIPGTGNTEAFF	TGTGCCAGCAGCATCCCCGGGACAGGTAACACTGAAGCTTTCTTT
TRBJ1-6	.	TRBV9	.	CASGEGSPLHF	TGTGCCAGCGGGGAGGGATCACCCCTCCACTTT
TRBJ1-3	.	TRBV7-2	.	CASSLSRDTIYF	TGTGCCAGCAGCTTATCGAGGGACACCATATATTTT
TRBJ1-3	.	TRBV19	TRBD1	CATNTGTGTGNTIYF	TGTGCCACCAACACCGGGACAGGGACTGGAAACACCATATATTTT
TRBJ1-6	.	TRBV30	.	CAWSPNSGESPLHF	TGTGCCTGGAGTCCCAACTCAGGGGAATCACCCCTCCACTTT
TRBJ1-1	.	TRBV9	TRBD1	CASSVAIGQGAGTEAFF	TGTGCCAGCAGCGTAGCGATCGGACAGGGGGCGGGCACTGAAGCTTTCTTT